Shown below are 18 T cell receptor beta chains from a single sample sequenced in a study of beta chain features in type 1 diabetes. As every portion of the isolated RNA was reverse transcribed, the sequencing read expressed TCRB transcripts. The assay was immunoSEQ multiplex PCR, and TCRdb's table has in-frame clones only and misses some. The sample records approximately 140,000 clones, less than 8.5% being singletons. Sequencing used central memory CD4+ T cells from blood. These receptors all come from a young woman in good health.

This clone has more than one count but fewer than ten. The chain combines TRBV16 with TRBJ2-7; a weak D match, TRBD2 (6 bases). The germline gives CDR1 KGHSY, CDR2 FQNENV. V gave up 0 bases and J gave up 2 bases, with 8 bases separating them. CDR3 length: 14 residues. CDR3 nucleotide sequence: TGTGCCAGCAGCCAATCGCCGGGAGCCTACGAGCAGTACTTC. Protein sequence: CASSQSPGAYEQYF.

The chain has TRBV29-1 and TRBJ1-4; 7 bases line up with TRBD1. J was trimmed by 4 bases and V by 4 bases; bases with no gene match: 6. The CDR3 is 14 residues long. The germline CDR1 and CDR2 sequences are SQVTM and ANQGSEA. The CDR3 here is CSVVNRGYNEKLFF. CDR3 DNA sequence: TGCAGCGTTGTTAACAGGGGTTATAATGAAAAACTGTTTTTT.

This chain joins TRBV7-8 and TRBJ2-2; possibly TRBD1 for D (5 bases). CDR3 length: 14 residues. Deletions cut 3 bases from V and 5 bases from J, with 10 bases between. The germline gives CDR1 SGHVS, CDR2 FQNEAQ. CDR3 amino acids: CASSFQGATGELFF. As DNA, the CDR3 is TGTGCCAGCAGCTTTCAAGGGGCAACCGGGGAGCTGTTTTTT.

The J gene is TRBJ2-3, the V gene TRBV7-9; the match to TRBD2 covers 9 bases. V gave up 7 bases and J gave up 0 bases; unmatched junction bases: 11. CDR1 SEHNR and CDR2 FQNEAQ come from the germline V gene (reference sequence). The CDR3 length is 17 residues. CDR3 DNA: TGTGCCAGCAACGGCCGCGGGGGGGAAACTAGCACAGATACGCAGTATTTT. Its translation: CASNGRGGETSTDTQYF.

V is TRBV2 and J is TRBJ1-5; D may be TRBD1 (5 bases). Per the germline V gene, CDR1 is SNHLY and CDR2 is FYNNEI. The CDR3 has 13 residues. Trimming took off 3 bases at V and 11 bases at J, with 14 bases between the two ends. The CDR3 DNA sequence: TGTGCCAGCAGTGAGGGGACTACAGTGGCCCAGCATTTT. It translates to CASSEGTTVAQHF.

This clone was detected only a few times. V gene TRBV7-9 combines with J gene TRBJ2-1; 11 bases map to TRBD2. CDR3 size: 14 residues. Germline CDR1 is SEHNR and CDR2 is FQNEAQ (reference sequence). V dropped 7 bases and J dropped 7; count of bases not matched to a gene: 6. The CDR3 spells CASTIAGGKNEQFF. The CDR3 coding sequence is TGTGCCAGCACCATAGCGGGAGGGAAAAATGAGCAGTTCTTC.

V usage is TRBV5-1 and J usage is TRBJ2-3, with 10 bases that match TRBD2. Germline CDR1 SGHRS, CDR2 YFSETQ. This CDR3 contains 16 residues. The V gene end was trimmed by 0 bases and the J gene end by 4 bases; junction bases not matched to a gene: 5. In DNA, the CDR3 is TGCGCCAGCAGCTTGGCCGCTAGCGGGAGCTCAGATACGCAGTATTTT. It is translated as CASSLAASGSSDTQYF. Together with reference TRBV5-1 and TRBJ2-3, the CDR3 gives the full variable domain: KAGVTQTPRYLIKTRGQQVTLSCSPISGHRSVSWYQQTPGQGLQFLFEYFSETQRNKGNFPGRFSGRQFSNSRSEMNVSTLELGDSALYLCASSLAASGSSDTQYFGPGTRLTVL.

This clone was found a few times. CDR3 region: CASSPLAGYEQYF. CDR3 DNA: TGTGCCAGCTCACCACTTGCAGGGTACGAGCAGTACTTC. V is TRBV18 and J is TRBJ2-7, with D possibly matching TRBD1 (5 bases). The CDR3 sequence is 13 residues long. V was cut by 1 base and J by 4 bases, with 8 bases left in between. The germline CDR1 and CDR2 sequences are KGHSH and LQKENI.

This chain connects TRBV7-2 to TRBJ2-7; 11 positions match TRBD2. Trimming took 2 bases from V and 3 from J; bases not matched to a gene: 12. Germline-derived CDR1 and CDR2 are SGHTA and FQGNSA. The CDR3 covers 18 residues. In DNA, the CDR3 is TGTGCCAGCAGCTTACATGTGGGTCGACTAGCGGGAAACTACGAGCAGTACTTC. Protein sequence: CASSLHVGRLAGNYEQYF.

This chain connects TRBV4-2 to TRBJ2-7; D is possibly TRBD1 (6 bases). CDR1 is LGHNA, CDR2 YNFKEQ, per germline. Trimming removed 0 bases from V and 2 bases from J, with 11 bases in between. The length of the CDR3 is 15 residues. The CDR3 region has the DNA TGTGCCAGCAGCCAAGATGACAGGCGAACCTACGAGCAGTACTTC. This codes for CASSQDDRRTYEQYF.

J is TRBJ2-7 and V is TRBV7-2; weak D call: TRBD2 (5 bases). There are 18 residues in the CDR3. Trimming pared 3 bases from V and 0 bases from J, leaving 21 bases between. Germline V lookup: CDR1 SGHTA, CDR2 FQGNSA. The CDR3 DNA is TGTGCCAGCAGCTTCGAGTTGGGCGGGCCCCTGACCTCCTACGAGCAGTACTTC. Translated, it gives CASSFELGGPLTSYEQYF.

This clone was observed a handful of times. The chain links TRBV7-3 to TRBJ1-2; D possibly corresponds to TRBD1 (6 bases). The CDR3 has 14 residues. Germline CDR1 reads SGHTA; CDR2 reads FQGTGA. Trimming left V 6 bases short and J 5 bases short, with 16 bases between. CDR3 residues: CASSPGAGEYGYTF. The CDR3 region has the DNA TGTGCCAGCAGTCCAGGGGCAGGGGAATATGGCTACACCTTC. The variable domain in full, with the rest retrieved from reference TRBV7-3 and TRBJ1-2, is GAGVSQTPSNKVTEKGKYVELRCDPISGHTALYWYRQSLGQGPEFLIYFQGTGAADDSGLPNDRFFAVRPEGSVSTLKIQRTERGDSAVYLCASSPGAGEYGYTFGSGTRLTVV.

The CDR3 DNA reads as TGTGCCAGCAGTTCGAATACAGGGGCCCCCACTGAAGCTTTCTTT. This sequence encodes CASSSNTGAPTEAFF. The gene calls are TRBV6-5 and TRBJ1-1, with TRBD1 identical over 7 bases. After removal of 4 bases from V and 4 bases from J, the junction contained 9 bases not matched to a gene. Germline CDR1 and CDR2: MNHEY and SVGAGI. This CDR3 is 15 amino acids long.

The DNA of the CDR3 is TGCGCCAGCAGCCATCGTGAGGGGGACGATACGCAGTATTTT. This encodes CASSHREGDDTQYF. V is TRBV4-3 and J is TRBJ2-3; D is possibly TRBD1 (6 bases). Trimming cost V 3 bases and J 6 bases, with 13 bases left between them. The CDR3 is 14 residues long. Germline V gene data show CDR1 as LGHNA and CDR2 as YSLEER.

This clone was observed a handful of times. The rearrangement links TRBV7-8 to TRBJ2-7, with TRBD1 matching 8 bases. V dropped 5 bases and J dropped 5; count of bases not matched to a gene: 8. The germline CDR1 and CDR2 sequences are SGHVS and FQNEAQ. This CDR3 has 14 amino acids. CDR3 coding DNA: TGTGCCAGCAGCCGGGACAGGCTCCTCGACGAGCAGTACTTC. Protein product: CASSRDRLLDEQYF.

The chain is built from TRBV4-2 and TRBJ1-2; D remains ambiguous. V was clipped by 0 bases and J by 5 bases, with 13 bases between them. Looked up from germline, CDR1 is LGHNA and CDR2 is YNFKEQ. This CDR3 comprises 15 residues. In nucleotides, the CDR3 is TGTGCCAGCAGCCAAGATCTTTCGGGGAAATATGGCTACACCTTC. Translating gives CASSQDLSGKYGYTF.

The V call is TRBV5-6, the J call TRBJ1-2; D uncertain. The CDR3 extends over 15 amino acids. CDR1 is SGHDT, CDR2 YYEEEE, per germline. Deletions cut 0 bases from V and 4 bases from J, with 13 bases between. CDR3 in amino acids: CASSLGRIYAYGYTF. The CDR3 DNA follows: TGTGCCAGCAGCTTGGGGCGGATTTATGCCTATGGCTACACCTTC.

This chain uses TRBV18 with TRBJ2-1; no reliable D call. The CDR3 length is 15 residues. V lost 0 bases and J 5 bases, leaving 11 bases between the germline ends. The germline V gene has CDR1 KGHSH and CDR2 LQKENI. The CDR3 loop is CASSPPSRSDNEQFF. The CDR3 DNA is TGTGCCAGCTCACCACCGTCACGGTCTGACAATGAGCAGTTCTTC. The whole variable domain, remainder taken from reference TRBV18 and TRBJ2-1, is NAGVMQNPRHLVRRRGQEARLRCSPMKGHSHVYWYRQLPEEGLKFMVYLQKENIIDESGMPKERFSAEFPKEGPSILRIQQVVRGDSAAYFCASSPPSRSDNEQFFGPGTRLTVL.